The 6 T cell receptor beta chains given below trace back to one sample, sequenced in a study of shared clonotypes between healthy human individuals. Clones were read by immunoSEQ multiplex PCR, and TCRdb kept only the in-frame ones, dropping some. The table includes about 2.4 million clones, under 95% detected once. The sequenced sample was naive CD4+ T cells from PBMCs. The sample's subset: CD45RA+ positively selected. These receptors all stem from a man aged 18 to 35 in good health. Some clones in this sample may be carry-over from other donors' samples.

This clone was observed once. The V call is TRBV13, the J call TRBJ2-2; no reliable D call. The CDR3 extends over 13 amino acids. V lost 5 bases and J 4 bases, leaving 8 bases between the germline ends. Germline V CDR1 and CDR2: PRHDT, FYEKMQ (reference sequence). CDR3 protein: CASSHDITGELFF. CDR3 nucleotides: TGTGCCAGCAGCCATGACATCACCGGGGAGCTGTTTTTT.

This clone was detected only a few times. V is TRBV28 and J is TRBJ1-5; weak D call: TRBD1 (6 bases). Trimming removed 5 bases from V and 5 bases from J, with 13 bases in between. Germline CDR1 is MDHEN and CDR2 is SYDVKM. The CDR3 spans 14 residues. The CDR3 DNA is TGTGCCAGCAGTCTCATGGGGGCGTATCAGCCCCAGCATTTT. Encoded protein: CASSLMGAYQPQHF.

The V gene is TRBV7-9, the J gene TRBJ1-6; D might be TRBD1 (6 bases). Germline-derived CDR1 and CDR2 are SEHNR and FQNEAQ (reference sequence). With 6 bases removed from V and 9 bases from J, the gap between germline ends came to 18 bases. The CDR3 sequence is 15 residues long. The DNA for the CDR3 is TGTGCCAGCAGTTCAAGAAGGGACATAAGTTCACCCCTCCACTTT. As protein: CASSSRRDISSPLHF.

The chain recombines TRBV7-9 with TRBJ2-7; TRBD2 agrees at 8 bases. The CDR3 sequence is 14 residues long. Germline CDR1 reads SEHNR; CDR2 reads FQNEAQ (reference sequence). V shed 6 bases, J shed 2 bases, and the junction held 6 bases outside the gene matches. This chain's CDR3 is CASSKRESPYEQYF. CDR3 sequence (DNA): TGTGCCAGCAGTAAGCGGGAGTCCCCCTACGAGCAGTACTTC.

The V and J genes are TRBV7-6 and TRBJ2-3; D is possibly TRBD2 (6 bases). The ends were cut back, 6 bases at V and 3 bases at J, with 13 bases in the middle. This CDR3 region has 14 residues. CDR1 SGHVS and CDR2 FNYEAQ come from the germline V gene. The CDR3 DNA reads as TGTGCCAGCAGTCCGGGAGTTGGGACAGATACGCAGTATTTT. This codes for CASSPGVGTDTQYF.

CDR3 nucleotides: TGTGCCTGCGGGACAGCAGCTAACTATGGCTACACCTTC. This sequence encodes CACGTAANYGYTF. The chain carries TRBV28 and TRBJ1-2, with 7 bases that match TRBD1. V was pared by 11 bases and J by 0 bases, with 6 bases of the junction left unmatched. Germline CDR1 and CDR2: MDHEN and SYDVKM. The CDR3 totals 13 residues.